The entry that follows covers one T cell receptor beta chain sequence. Its antigen specificity is not known. No base qualities exist here, and no much larger clone lies one base off it. These data originate in a study of Ad26.COV2.S vaccination and SARS-CoV-2 variants (dated by TCRdb to the early 2020s). Turning to the overall study: Donors in the vaccine arm were drawn from COV1001, a phase I-IIa trial of Ad26.COV2.S in healthy adults that was multicentre, randomized, double-blind and placebo-controlled. Blinding of investigators to trial group allocation was maintained during experiments and outcome assessment. TCRbeta repertoire sequencing served as the tool for gauging how specific and how broad the SARS-CoV-2-reactive T cell receptors were following Ad26.COV2.S vaccination. A total of 32 samples were included in the TCR-sequenced set, comprising some 20 Ad26.COV2.S vaccine recipients, 5 placebo recipients and 8 SARS-CoV-2 convalescent individuals. Ad26.COV2.S was administered intramuscularly at 5 x 10^10 or 1 x 10^11 viral particles, either as a single shot or as two shots given 56 days apart. Trial participants were randomized into five groups of five: low-dose or high-dose Ad26.COV2.S given once or twice, or placebo on both occasions. The paper as a whole reports these results and caveats: The study was not powered to compare responses between vaccine doses or regimens. Vaccine and placebo recipients had similar non-spike TCR breadth, a finding consistent with the vaccine containing only spike. The authors noted that total T cell responses may have been underestimated by the TCR breadth and depth analyses. Substantial breadth of spike-specific CD8+ and CD4+ T cell responses was reported after vaccination. Spike-specific TCR breadth was higher in Ad26.COV2.S recipients than in placebo recipients (P = 0.0014).

The immunoSEQ Assay was used to sequence TCRbeta CDR3 regions. After extraction, genomic DNA underwent amplification by bias-controlled multiplex PCR, followed by high-throughput sequencing. The authors' pipeline ran thus. To quantify the absolute abundance of every unique TCRbeta CDR3 region, sequences were collapsed and filtered. T cell fraction was estimated by normalizing TCRbeta template counts to usable DNA, with usable DNA measured through amplification of reference genes found in all nucleated cells. Repertoire TCRs were annotated as SARS-CoV-2-specific when V gene, CDR3 amino acid sequence and J gene were exactly matched to a known reactive TCR set. The reference SARS-CoV-2 TCR set came from MIRA and was filtered for enrichment in COVID-19-positive ImmuneCODE repertoires, removing public or cross-reactive TCRs. Using the MIRA antigens, annotated TCRs were further analysed by specific ORF or by position within an ORF. Breadth was defined as the number of annotated unique rearrangements divided by the total number of unique productive rearrangements, and depth was defined as the summed frequency of the annotated unique rearrangements. Two-sided Wilcoxon rank-sum tests were used to compare TCR breadth between groups. Entries here come from immuneACCESS through TCRdb and include only in-frame sequences with V and J called. Some clones fail to appear in such tables; in the studies checked, an unresolved V gene covers under half of the shortfall, and the cause of the remainder is unknown. V, J and clone size are those of that table, while D and trimming were read from the DNA. The table for this sample lists 440,000 or so clones; roughly 91% of them were counted only once. Less than 5.5% of the sample belongs to the ten largest clones.

The sample's treatment or condition label, decoded: approximately 18 received Ad26.COV2.S at low or high dose, single or two shots; about 5 received placebo; per-sample allocation not given. For vaccine and placebo recipients, the sequenced repertoires came from samples collected on day 63 after the first injection. Between 29 July and 7 August 2020, Cohort 1b enrolled 25 adults aged 18-55 years at one site in Boston, USA. Ad26.COV2.S was a replication-incompetent adenovirus type 26 vector expressing a prefusion-stabilized SARS-CoV-2 spike protein from the original Wuhan strain. V lost 3 bases and J lost 7 bases, and the count of bases not matched to a germline gene is 6. The CDR3 spans 14 residues, from the cysteine through the phenylalanine. The kept DNA is CDR3 alone, 42 bases in frame from the first base. Per the germline V gene (reference sequence), LGHDT is the CDR1 and YNNKEL is the CDR2.

This sequence originates from a person between 18 and 60 years old who received the Ad26.COV2.S COVID-19 vaccine or a placebo. The chain is encoded by TRBV3-1 (or the pseudogene TRBV3-2) joined to TRBJ1-2, with 9 bases aligning to TRBD1. The material was peripheral blood, obtained in a trial of Ad26.COV2.S vaccine versus placebo. The CDR3 reads as follows: CASSHTGGAVGYTF. DNA sequence: TGTGCCAGCAGCCACACAGGGGGCGCGGTTGGCTACACCTTC.